The clone carrying this TCR beta chain turned up a few times. These data originate in a study of blood T cell repertoires in COVID-19. In the study overall: Acute-phase and convalescent COVID-19 samples originated in the United States, Italy and Spain.

Methods used by the authors: Estimation of nucleated cell counts was performed using reference gene primer amplification. Assay: immunoSEQ multiplex PCR; the TCRdb copy retains only in-frame clones and omits some. From that table come the V and J calls and clone size; the DNA was used to work out D and trimming. The table lists 250,000 to 350,000 clones, 90% of them singletons, with over 3.5% in the top ten. Cohorts were determined from participant-reported clinical history. The sequenced sample was PBMCs or T cells enriched from blood (not recorded which). The clonotype originates from a woman under 30 with acute COVID-19.

The CDR3 coding sequence is TGTGCCAGCAGCCAGGGCTCTGTGCCTGAAGCTTTCTTT. It specifies CASSQGSVPEAFF. J is TRBJ1-1 and V is TRBV13, with D perhaps matching TRBD1 (5 bases). Trimming pared 5 bases from V and 6 bases from J, leaving 13 bases between. The CDR3 contains 13 residues. Per the germline V gene, CDR1 is PRHDT and CDR2 is FYEKMQ (reference sequence).